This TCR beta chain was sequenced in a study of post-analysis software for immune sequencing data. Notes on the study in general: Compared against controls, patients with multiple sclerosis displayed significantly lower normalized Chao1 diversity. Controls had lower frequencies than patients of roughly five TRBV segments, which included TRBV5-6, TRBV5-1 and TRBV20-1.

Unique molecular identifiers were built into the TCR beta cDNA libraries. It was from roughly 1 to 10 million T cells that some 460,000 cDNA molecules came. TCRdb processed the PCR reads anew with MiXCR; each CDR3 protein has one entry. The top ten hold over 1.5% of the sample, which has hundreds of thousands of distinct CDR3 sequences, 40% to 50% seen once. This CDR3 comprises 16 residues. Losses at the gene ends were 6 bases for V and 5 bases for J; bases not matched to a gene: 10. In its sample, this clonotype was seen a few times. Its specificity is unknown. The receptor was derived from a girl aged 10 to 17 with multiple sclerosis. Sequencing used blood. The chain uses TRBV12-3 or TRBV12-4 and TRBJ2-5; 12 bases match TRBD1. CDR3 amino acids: CASSPMGTGGRETQYF. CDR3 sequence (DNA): TGTGCCAGCAGCCCCATGGGGACAGGGGGCAGGGAGACCCAGTACTTC.